A single sample gave rise to the 20 T cell receptor beta chains below, sequenced in a study of cytomegalovirus exposure and HLA in healthy donors. 60 Vbeta and 13 Jbeta primers were used in PCR. Profiled with immunoSEQ multiplex PCR; TCRdb holds only in-frame clones, not every one. The repertoire shows around 60,000 clones; the top ten hold approximately 5.3%. Sequencing input: PBMCs. These TCRs come from a man younger than 45 in good health and CMV-seropositive.

The rearrangement links TRBV5-4 to TRBJ2-1; 10 positions agree with TRBD1. The CDR3 contains 14 residues. CDR1 is SGHNT and CDR2 is YYREEE in the germline V gene (reference sequence). V lost 4 bases, J lost 7 bases, and 5 bases stayed unmatched. The CDR3 protein is CASSRGQGLNEQFF. The CDR3 nucleotides read TGTGCCAGCAGCAGGGGACAGGGGCTTAATGAGCAGTTCTTC.

The rearrangement joins TRBV27 to TRBJ2-7; 7 bases map to TRBD1. V lost 6 bases to trimming and J lost 2 bases; unmatched junction nucleotides: 4. The CDR3 contains 13 residues. Germline V lookup: CDR1 MNHEY, CDR2 SMNVEV (reference sequence). The CDR3 region is CASSLQGTYEQYF. The CDR3 bases are TGTGCCAGCAGCCTACAGGGGACCTACGAGCAGTACTTC.

The chain joins TRBV5-1 to TRBJ2-7; D call uncertain. From germline, CDR1 is SGHRS and CDR2 YFSETQ. The CDR3 consists of 13 residues. Trimming left V 9 bases short and J 0 bases short, with 13 bases between. The CDR3 DNA sequence: TGCGCCAACTCGGGTAAAAGCTCCTACGAGCAGTACTTC. As protein: CANSGKSSYEQYF. Based on the CDR3 plus reference TRBV5-1 and TRBJ2-7, the full variable domain is KAGVTQTPRYLIKTRGQQVTLSCSPISGHRSVSWYQQTPGQGLQFLFEYFSETQRNKGNFPGRFSGRQFSNSRSEMNVSTLELGDSALYLCANSGKSSYEQYFGPGTRLTVT.

The CDR3 is CASSVAMGLAGVQETQYF. CDR3 DNA sequence: TGTGCCAGCAGCGTAGCTATGGGACTAGCGGGGGTCCAAGAGACCCAGTACTTC. The rearrangement uses TRBV9 and TRBJ2-5; 14 bases map to TRBD2. Germline V CDR1 and CDR2: SGDLS, YYNGEE. This CDR3 is built from 18 residues. V shed 0 bases and J 1 base; nucleotides not matched to a gene: 5.

The chain links TRBV15 to TRBJ1-2; D remains unclear. Germline lookup yields CDR1 LNHNV and CDR2 YYDKDF (reference sequence). The V end lost 0 bases, the J end lost 4 bases, and 18 bases lay between the germline ends. The CDR3 runs 17 residues. CDR3 sequence: CATSREGVGTGVYGYTF. The CDR3 bases are TGTGCCACCAGCAGAGAGGGAGTAGGCACGGGAGTCTATGGCTACACCTTC.

The genes are TRBV12-2 and TRBJ2-7; the table's D gene call, TRBD2, was not cross checked with the DNA. TRBV12-2 is recorded as a pseudogene. The CDR3 runs to 13 residues. The CDR3 loop reads CASRPAWAYEQYF. DNA of the CDR3: TGTGCAAGTCGCCCAGCGTGGGCCTACGAGCAGTACTTC.

The CDR3 nucleotides are TGTGCCAGCTCACCAAGTTCGGATCAGCCCCAGCATTTT. The encoded protein is CASSPSSDQPQHF. The gene calls are TRBV18 and TRBJ1-5; D is unresolved. V was trimmed by 2 bases and J by 5 bases, leaving 7 bases between them. The CDR3 extends over 13 amino acids. Per germline, CDR1 KGHSH and CDR2 LQKENI. Looking up the rest from reference TRBV18 and TRBJ1-5 gives the full variable domain: NAGVMQNPRHLVRRRGQEARLRCSPMKGHSHVYWYRQLPEEGLKFMVYLQKENIIDESGMPKERFSAEFPKEGPSILRIQQVVRGDSAAYFCASSPSSDQPQHFGDGTRLSIL.

CDR3 bases: TGTGCCAGCAGCTTGGTCAGGGCCTACGAGCAGTACTTC. Amino acid sequence: CASSLVRAYEQYF. V is TRBV5-6 and J is TRBJ2-7, with D maybe TRBD1 (5 bases). Trimming shortened V by 0 bases and J by 2 bases, and 6 bases separated the two germline ends. This CDR3 has 13 amino acids. CDR1 is SGHDT, CDR2 YYEEEE, per germline. Filled out from reference TRBV5-6 and TRBJ2-7, the complete variable domain reads DAGVTQSPTHLIKTRGQQVTLRCSPKSGHDTVSWYQQALGQGPQFIFQYYEEEERQRGNFPDRFSGHQFPNYSSELNVNALLLGDSALYLCASSLVRAYEQYFGPGTRLTVT.

V and J are TRBV6-1 and TRBJ2-1; a possible D gene is TRBD1 (6 bases). The V end was cut by 7 bases, the J end by 6 bases, with 13 bases between. CDR1 and CDR2 from the germline V gene are MNHNS and SASEGT. This CDR3 has 13 residues. The CDR3 region has the DNA TGTGCCAGCAATGAGGGACACGGCAATGAGCAGTTCTTC. It yields the protein CASNEGHGNEQFF.

The chain couples TRBV30 to TRBJ1-5; 7 positions agree with TRBD1. CDR1 and CDR2 from the germline V gene are GTSNPN and SVGIG (reference sequence). V lost 3 bases to trimming and J lost 2 bases; unmatched junction nucleotides: 19. The CDR3 runs to 19 residues. The CDR3 nucleotides read TGTGCCTGGAGCCCCGAAAGGAGGATACAGGGGAAGGGCAATCAGCCCCAGCATTTT. Protein product: CAWSPERRIQGKGNQPQHF.

The chain has TRBV4-1 and TRBJ1-5, with D perhaps TRBD1 (5 bases). With 0 bases removed from V and 6 bases from J, the gap between germline ends came to 12 bases. The CDR3 length is 15 residues. The germline V gene has CDR1 MGHRA and CDR2 YSYEKL. As DNA, the CDR3 is TGCGCCAGCAGCCAAGATCGGGGCGGGGGTCAGCCCCAGCATTTT. It specifies CASSQDRGGGQPQHF.

V gene TRBV2 combines with J gene TRBJ1-2; no clear D. V lost 3 bases and J lost 6, with 8 bases in between. Germline V gives CDR1 SNHLY, CDR2 FYNNEI. The CDR3 has 12 amino acids. The CDR3 bases are TGTGCCAGCAGTGACCGTCAGGATGGCTACACCTTC. Protein: CASSDRQDGYTF.

The chain carries TRBV5-4 and TRBJ2-7, with 7 bases matching TRBD1. The CDR3 runs to 13 residues. Germline values: CDR1 SGHNT, CDR2 YYREEE (reference sequence). V shed 4 bases, J shed 2 bases, and the junction held 3 bases outside the gene matches. The CDR3 coding sequence is TGTGCCAGCAGCGTCAGGGGGACCTACGAGCAGTACTTC. Its protein is CASSVRGTYEQYF.

This sequence joins TRBV30 and TRBJ1-1, with D possibly matching TRBD1 (6 bases). V was trimmed by 4 bases and J by 1 base, leaving 10 bases between them. Looked up from germline, CDR1 is GTSNPN and CDR2 is SVGIG (reference sequence). The CDR3 length is 13 residues. CDR3 loop: CAWMRTANTEAFF. CDR3 bases: TGTGCCTGGATGAGGACAGCGAACACTGAAGCTTTCTTT.

The chain uses TRBV27 and TRBJ1-1, with D perhaps TRBD1 (6 bases). The CDR3 totals 12 residues. The ends were cut back, 6 bases at V and 3 bases at J, with 8 bases in the middle. CDR1 MNHEY and CDR2 SMNVEV come from the germline V gene (reference sequence). CDR3 loop: CASRDSDTEAFF. The CDR3 DNA reads TGTGCCAGCAGGGACAGCGACACTGAAGCTTTCTTT.

This chain connects TRBV30 to TRBJ2-7; 11 bases fit TRBD1. The CDR3 spans 13 residues. V lost 7 bases to trimming and J lost 5 bases; unmatched junction nucleotides: 7. Germline V gene sequence: CDR1 GTSNPN, CDR2 SVGIG (reference sequence). As DNA, the CDR3 is TGTGCCTCCACGGGACAGGGGGACGACGAGCAGTACTTC. This gives the protein CASTGQGDDEQYF.

V and J are TRBV15 and TRBJ2-5; D possibly corresponds to TRBD1 (5 bases). The end of the DNA aligns better with TRBJ2-7, so the J call may be wrong. Germline CDR1 is LNHNV and CDR2 is YYDKDF (reference sequence). The CDR3 has 16 residues. The CDR3 here is CATSRDSTGSAYEQYF. The CDR3 nucleotides are TGTGCCACCAGCAGAGATTCCACAGGTAGTGCCTACGAGCAGTACTTC.

This chain joins TRBV10-2 and TRBJ2-2; TRBD1 matches 7 bases. Germline assignment: CDR1 WSHSY and CDR2 SAAADI. The CDR3 contains 14 residues. The V segment lost 6 bases and the J segment 2 bases; nucleotides outside the gene matches: 3. CDR3 sequence reads: CASSGTANTGELFF. The CDR3, as DNA: TGCGCCAGCAGCGGGACAGCTAACACCGGGGAGCTGTTTTTT.

This clone is classed as medium-sized by frequency. For the CDR3, the DNA is TGTGCCAGCAGCCAAGAGAATTCGGGACAGCCCTACGAGCAGTACTTC. Residues: CASSQENSGQPYEQYF. V and J are TRBV4-2 and TRBJ2-7, with 7 bases lining up with TRBD1. The V gene end was trimmed by 0 bases and the J gene end by 2 bases; junction bases not matched to a gene: 7. The germline gives CDR1 LGHNA, CDR2 YNFKEQ. The CDR3 covers 16 residues.

This chain uses TRBV13 with TRBJ2-7; a possible D gene is TRBD1 (6 bases). The V end lost 1 base, the J end lost 5 bases, and 12 bases lay between the germline ends. Germline CDR1 and CDR2: PRHDT and FYEKMQ (reference sequence). The CDR3 contains 14 residues. For the CDR3, the DNA is TGTGCCAGCAGCTTAGATCATGGGGGCCACGAGCAGTACTTC. This encodes CASSLDHGGHEQYF. Full variable domain (rest looked up from reference TRBV13 and TRBJ2-7): AAGVIQSPRHLIKEKRETATLKCYPIPRHDTVYWYQQGPGQDPQFLISFYEKMQSDKGSIPDRFSAQQFSDYHSELNMSSLELGDSALYFCASSLDHGGHEQYFGPGTRLTVT.